This T cell receptor beta chain comes out of a study of blood T cell repertoires in COVID-19. Study information: Researchers got acute and convalescent COVID-19 samples from the United States, Italy and Spain. In each case, the material was cDNA or gDNA derived from T cells, B-cell-depleted T cells, or PBMCs.

V lost 4 bases, J lost 6 bases, and 10 bases lay in between. CDR1 is SEHNR and CDR2 is FQNEAQ in the germline V gene (reference sequence). The CDR3 is 13 amino acids. Only in-frame clones appear in the TCRdb table, and some are missing; sequencing was by immunoSEQ multiplex PCR. This repertoire shows approximately 110,000 clones, 80% to 85% found once; its top ten account for 0.83%. Sample: peripheral blood. This chain uses TRBV7-9 with TRBJ1-5; no clear D gene. This clonotype was sampled from a woman in her sixties or seventies with acute or convalescent COVID-19. CDR3 protein: CASSSVGAQPQHF. The CDR3 coding sequence is TGTGCCAGCAGCTCCGTCGGTGCTCAGCCCCAGCATTTT.